Presented here are 18 T cell receptor beta chains from one specimen sequenced in a study of shared clonotypes between healthy human individuals. Only in-frame clones appear in the TCRdb table, and some are missing; sequencing was by immunoSEQ multiplex PCR. Of roughly 590,000 clones in the sample, around 95% were seen once. Naive CD8 cells lacked CD45RO and underwent positive selection for CCR7, leaving out terminally differentiated effector memory CD45RA+ cells. The sample taken for sequencing was naive CD8+ T cells sorted from blood. These receptors were collected from a young woman in good health.

The rearrangement links TRBV11-2 to TRBJ1-2; possibly TRBD1 for D (5 bases). V was pared by 5 bases and J by 4 bases, with 8 bases between. The CDR3 length is 12 residues. Germline CDR1 reads SGHAT; CDR2 reads FQNNGV. In DNA form, the CDR3 reads TGTGCCAGCAGCCCTGACAGCTATGGCTACACCTTC. Residues: CASSPDSYGYTF.

The rearrangement links TRBV28 to TRBJ2-7; 9 bases are a match to TRBD2. Germline CDR1 MDHEN, CDR2 SYDVKM. The J segment lost 4 bases and the V segment lost 5 bases, leaving 9 bases of the junction unmatched. The CDR3 totals 15 residues. In DNA, the CDR3 is TGTGCCAGCAGTGTCAGGGGAGCGGGGGGTTACGAGCAGTACTTC. It encodes CASSVRGAGGYEQYF.

The gene calls are TRBV28 and TRBJ2-5, with 7 positions matching TRBD1. This CDR3 contains 14 residues. With V trimmed by 5 bases and J by 1 base, 4 bases remained unmatched. The V gene's germline CDR1 is MDHEN and CDR2 SYDVKM. CDR3 nucleotide sequence: TGTGCCAGCAGTCCGGACAGGACCCAAGAGACCCAGTACTTC. Its translation is CASSPDRTQETQYF.

This rearrangement joins TRBV13 to TRBJ2-1; 7 nucleotides align to TRBD2. This CDR3 spans 12 amino acids. Germline CDR1 is PRHDT and CDR2 is FYEKMQ (reference sequence). J was trimmed by 15 bases and V by 2 bases; bases with no gene match: 7. Written as DNA, the CDR3 is TGTGCCAGCAGCTTAATGCGGGAGACCCCGTTCTTC. Translation: CASSLMRETPFF.

The V gene is TRBV19, the J gene TRBJ2-1; no definite D call. This CDR3 has 13 amino acids. CDR1 is LNHDA and CDR2 is SQIVND in the germline V gene (reference sequence). The V gene lost 5 bases and the J gene lost 0 bases, with 5 bases spanning the gap. CDR3 coding DNA: TGTGCCAGTAGTTCGCGCTCCTACAATGAGCAGTTCTTC. Encoded protein: CASSSRSYNEQFF.

On this clone itself: The identical CDR3 is also encoded by other nucleotide sequences in the sample. The CDR3 spells CASSPRDRGYEQYF. The DNA of the CDR3 is TGTGCCAGCAGTCCCCGGGACAGGGGCTACGAGCAGTACTTC. This chain joins TRBV7-9 and TRBJ2-7; 10 bases agree with TRBD1. CDR3 length: 14 amino acids. Unmatched junction bases numbered 5, after V lost 6 bases and J lost 3 bases. CDR1 and CDR2 from the germline V gene are SEHNR and FQNEAQ (reference sequence).

This chain uses TRBV5-8 with TRBJ2-7; D might be TRBD2 (6 bases). Germline values: CDR1 SGHTS, CDR2 YDEGEE. Trimming cost V 7 bases and J 5 bases, with 19 bases left between them. This CDR3 is built from 14 residues. CDR3 nucleotides: TGTGCCAGCGTTCTCAGGGACTCAGCCCACGAGCAGTACTTC. Its protein is CASVLRDSAHEQYF.

As for this clone: Other DNA sequences in the same sample also yield this CDR3. The V call is TRBV9, the J call TRBJ2-7, with D possibly TRBD1 on 6 matching bases. V was pared by 5 bases and J by 5 bases, with 11 bases between. The germline gives CDR1 SGDLS, CDR2 YYNGEE. This CDR3 comprises 12 residues. The CDR3 sequence is CASSPRGNEQYF. Here the CDR3 DNA reads TGTGCCAGCAGTCCAAGGGGGAACGAGCAGTACTTC. Full variable domain (rest looked up from reference TRBV9 and TRBJ2-7): DSGVTQTPKHLITATGQRVTLRCSPRSGDLSVYWYQQSLDQGLQFLIQYYNGEERAKGNILERFSAQQFPDLHSELNLSSLELGDSALYFCASSPRGNEQYFGPGTRLTVT.

The chain joins TRBV2 to TRBJ2-2; possibly TRBD2 for D (6 bases). V was trimmed by 7 bases and J by 2 bases, leaving 14 bases between them. CDR1 and CDR2 from the germline V gene are SNHLY and FYNNEI. The CDR3 has 15 residues. This CDR3 reads CASNGLAANTGELFF. The CDR3 bases are TGTGCCAGCAATGGATTAGCGGCCAACACCGGGGAGCTGTTTTTT.

The CDR3 bases are TGTGCCAGCAGTCAGAACCGGGACAGCCCCACCTACGAGCAGTACTTC. The encoded protein is CASSQNRDSPTYEQYF. The chain couples TRBV27 to TRBJ2-7, with 7 bases identical to TRBD1. The CDR3 length is 16 residues. V dropped 5 bases and J dropped 2; count of bases not matched to a gene: 12. Germline V CDR1 and CDR2: MNHEY, SMNVEV (reference sequence).

The genes are TRBV5-1 and TRBJ2-3; TRBD2 aligns across 16 bases. J gave up 7 bases and V 9 bases, and 5 bases lay outside the gene matches. This CDR3 contains 14 residues. The germline gives CDR1 SGHRS, CDR2 YFSETQ. CDR3 in amino acids: CATKGLAGGNTQYF. In DNA form, the CDR3 reads TGCGCCACGAAGGGACTAGCGGGAGGGAATACGCAGTATTTT.

The J gene is TRBJ2-2, the V gene TRBV28, with 8 bases fitting TRBD1. Germline V gene data show CDR1 as MDHEN and CDR2 as SYDVKM. This CDR3 comprises 14 residues. V lost 6 bases and J lost 7; bases outside the gene matches: 7. The CDR3 loop reads CASRAGTGLGELFF. The CDR3 DNA reads TGTGCCAGCAGAGCCGGGACAGGTCTCGGGGAGCTGTTTTTT. Using reference TRBV28 and TRBJ2-2 for the parts outside the CDR3, the full variable domain is DVKVTQSSRYLVKRTGEKVFLECVQDMDHENMFWYRQDPGLGLRLIYFSYDVKMKEKGDIPEGYSVSREKKERFSLILESASTNQTSMYLCASRAGTGLGELFFGEGSRLTVL.

Details on this clone: The sample contains more than one DNA sequence encoding this CDR3. The chain combines TRBV5-4 with TRBJ1-1, with TRBD1 identical over 9 bases. CDR1 and CDR2 from the germline V gene are SGHNT and YYREEE (reference sequence). V was pared by 4 bases and J by 1 base, with 2 bases of the junction left unmatched. This CDR3 comprises 14 residues. This CDR3 is CASSPGQGNTEAFF. The DNA of the CDR3 is TGTGCCAGCAGCCCGGGACAGGGGAACACTGAAGCTTTCTTT. The full variable domain, in which reference TRBV5-4 and TRBJ1-1 provide the parts outside the CDR3, is ETGVTQSPTHLIKTRGQQVTLRCSSQSGHNTVSWYQQALGQGPQFIFQYYREEENGRGNFPPRFSGLQFPNYSSELNVNALELDDSALYLCASSPGQGNTEAFFGQGTRLTVV.

This sequence joins TRBV13 and TRBJ2-4, with D perhaps TRBD1 (5 bases). CDR1 is PRHDT and CDR2 is FYEKMQ in the germline V gene (reference sequence). V lost 4 bases to trimming and J lost 6 bases, with 16 bases between them. The CDR3 length is 15 residues. The CDR3 here is CASSSIGQTINIQYF. The CDR3, as DNA: TGTGCCAGCAGCTCCATCGGACAAACAATAAACATTCAGTACTTC.

This chain joins TRBV7-9 and TRBJ1-2; tentative D call: TRBD1 (6 bases). V was clipped by 3 bases and J by 2 bases, with 13 bases between them. The germline V gene has CDR1 SEHNR and CDR2 FQNEAQ (reference sequence). This CDR3 is built from 15 residues. CDR3 amino acids: CASSFEGGTNYGYTF. In nucleotides, the CDR3 is TGTGCCAGCAGCTTCGAAGGTGGGACAAACTATGGCTACACCTTC.

V usage is TRBV18 and J usage is TRBJ2-3, with 10 bases fitting TRBD2. The CDR3 length is 17 residues. Germline CDR1 and CDR2: KGHSH and LQKENI. The J segment lost 1 base and the V segment lost 3 bases, leaving 7 bases of the junction unmatched. CDR3 in amino acids: CASSPSKGTSGTDTQYF. The CDR3 nucleotides read TGTGCCAGCTCACCTTCTAAGGGGACTAGCGGCACAGATACGCAGTATTTT.

The gene calls are TRBV19 and TRBJ1-2; perhaps TRBD1 as D (5 bases). V was cut by 7 bases and J by 1 base, with 13 bases left in between. CDR3 length: 14 residues. Germline V gene lookup returns CDR1 LNHDA and CDR2 SQIVND (reference sequence). The CDR3 sequence: CASTPGRDNYGYTF. As DNA, the CDR3 is TGTGCCAGTACCCCGGGACGGGATAACTATGGCTACACCTTC.

The CDR3 sequence is CASRTSEGNYGYTF. CDR3 DNA sequence: TGTGCCAGCAGGACTTCGGAGGGAAACTATGGCTACACCTTC. This rearrangement joins TRBV11-3 to TRBJ1-2; D uncertain. The germline V gene has CDR1 SGHNT and CDR2 YENEEA. The CDR3 loop spans 14 amino acids. V shed 6 bases and J shed 2 bases, with 13 bases lying between them.